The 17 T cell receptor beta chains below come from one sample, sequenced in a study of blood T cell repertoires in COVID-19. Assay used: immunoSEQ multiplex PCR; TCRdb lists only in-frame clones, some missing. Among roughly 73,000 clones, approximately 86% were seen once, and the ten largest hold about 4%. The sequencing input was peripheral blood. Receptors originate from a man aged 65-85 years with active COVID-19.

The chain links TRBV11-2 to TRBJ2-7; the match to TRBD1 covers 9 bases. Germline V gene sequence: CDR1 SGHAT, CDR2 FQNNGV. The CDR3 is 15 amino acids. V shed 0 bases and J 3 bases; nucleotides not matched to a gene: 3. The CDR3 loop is CASSLEGQGYYEQYF. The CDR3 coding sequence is TGTGCCAGCAGCTTAGAGGGACAGGGTTACTACGAGCAGTACTTC.

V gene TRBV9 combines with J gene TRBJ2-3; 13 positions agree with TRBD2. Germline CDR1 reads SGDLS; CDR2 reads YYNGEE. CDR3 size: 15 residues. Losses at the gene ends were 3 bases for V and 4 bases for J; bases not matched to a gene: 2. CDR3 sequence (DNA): TGTGCCAGCAGCGGCACTAGCGGGAGGGCAGATACGCAGTATTTT. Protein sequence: CASSGTSGRADTQYF.

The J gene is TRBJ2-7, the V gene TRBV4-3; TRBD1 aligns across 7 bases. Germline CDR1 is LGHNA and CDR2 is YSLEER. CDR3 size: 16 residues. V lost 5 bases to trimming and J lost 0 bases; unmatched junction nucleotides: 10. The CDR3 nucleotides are TGCGCCAGCAGCGCCCCCGAGACAGGGAGCTCCTACGAGCAGTACTTC. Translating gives CASSAPETGSSYEQYF.

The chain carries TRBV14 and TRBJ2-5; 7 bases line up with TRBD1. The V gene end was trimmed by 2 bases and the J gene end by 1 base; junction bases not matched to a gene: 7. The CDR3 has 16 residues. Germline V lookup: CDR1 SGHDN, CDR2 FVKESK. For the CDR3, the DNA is TGTGCCAGCAGCCAACGACAGGGACCCACCCAAGAGACCCAGTACTTC. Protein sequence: CASSQRQGPTQETQYF.

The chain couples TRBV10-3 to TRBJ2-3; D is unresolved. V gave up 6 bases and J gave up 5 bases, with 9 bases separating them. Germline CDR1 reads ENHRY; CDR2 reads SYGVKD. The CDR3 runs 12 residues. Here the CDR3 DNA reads TGTGCCATCAGCGGTACGGGAGATACGCAGTATTTT. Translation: CAISGTGDTQYF.

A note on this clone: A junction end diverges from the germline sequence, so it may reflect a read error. CDR3 coding DNA: TGCAGCGTGGAAGCAGGGGGCCCTGACTATGGCTACACCTTC. This translates into CSVEAGGPDYGYTF. V gene TRBV29-1 combines with J gene TRBJ1-2, with TRBD1 identical over 8 bases. The CDR3 is 14 residues long. Germline CDR1 is SQVTM and CDR2 is ANQGSEA.

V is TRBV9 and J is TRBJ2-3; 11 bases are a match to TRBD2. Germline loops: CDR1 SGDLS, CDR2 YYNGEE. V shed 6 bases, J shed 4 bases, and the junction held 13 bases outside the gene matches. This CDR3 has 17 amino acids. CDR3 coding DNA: TGTGCCAGCAAACCGGGACTAGCGGCCCCGGGCGCAGATACGCAGTATTTT. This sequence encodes CASKPGLAAPGADTQYF.

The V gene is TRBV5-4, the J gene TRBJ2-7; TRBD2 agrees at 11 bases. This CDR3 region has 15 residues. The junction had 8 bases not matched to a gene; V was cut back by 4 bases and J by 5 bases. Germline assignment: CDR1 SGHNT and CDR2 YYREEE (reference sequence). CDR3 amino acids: CASSPRASGRNEQYF. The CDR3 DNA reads TGTGCCAGCAGCCCCCGGGCTAGCGGGAGGAACGAGCAGTACTTC.

Here the CDR3 reads CASSSGQGYQPQHF. CDR3 DNA sequence: TGTGCCAGCAGTTCCGGACAGGGATATCAGCCCCAGCATTTT. This chain links TRBV28 with TRBJ1-5, with TRBD1 identical over 8 bases. CDR1 and CDR2 from the germline V gene are MDHEN and SYDVKM. V gave up 4 bases and J gave up 5 bases; unmatched junction bases: 4. There are 14 residues in the CDR3.

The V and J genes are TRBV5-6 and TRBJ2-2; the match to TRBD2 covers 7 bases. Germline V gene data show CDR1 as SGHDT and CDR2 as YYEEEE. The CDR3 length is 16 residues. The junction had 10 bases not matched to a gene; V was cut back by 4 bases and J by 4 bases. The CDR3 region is CASSPPGTKVTGELFF. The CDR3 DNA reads TGTGCCAGCAGCCCTCCCGGGACTAAGGTCACCGGGGAGCTGTTTTTT. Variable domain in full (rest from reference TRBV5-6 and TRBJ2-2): DAGVTQSPTHLIKTRGQQVTLRCSPKSGHDTVSWYQQALGQGPQFIFQYYEEEERQRGNFPDRFSGHQFPNYSSELNVNALLLGDSALYLCASSPPGTKVTGELFFGEGSRLTVL.

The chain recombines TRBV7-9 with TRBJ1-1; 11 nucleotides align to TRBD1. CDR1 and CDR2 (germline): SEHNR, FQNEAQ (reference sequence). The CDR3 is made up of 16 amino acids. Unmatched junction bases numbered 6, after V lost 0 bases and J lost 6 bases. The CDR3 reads CASSLAPGTGGAEAFF. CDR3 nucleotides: TGTGCCAGCAGCTTAGCCCCCGGGACAGGGGGTGCTGAAGCTTTCTTT.

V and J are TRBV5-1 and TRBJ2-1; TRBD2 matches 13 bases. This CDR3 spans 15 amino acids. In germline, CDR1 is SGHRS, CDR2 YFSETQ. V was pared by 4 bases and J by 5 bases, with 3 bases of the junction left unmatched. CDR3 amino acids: CASSQGLAGNNEQFF. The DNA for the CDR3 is TGCGCCAGCAGCCAGGGACTAGCGGGAAACAATGAGCAGTTCTTC. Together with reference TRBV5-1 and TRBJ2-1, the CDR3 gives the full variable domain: KAGVTQTPRYLIKTRGQQVTLSCSPISGHRSVSWYQQTPGQGLQFLFEYFSETQRNKGNFPGRFSGRQFSNSRSEMNVSTLELGDSALYLCASSQGLAGNNEQFFGPGTRLTVL.

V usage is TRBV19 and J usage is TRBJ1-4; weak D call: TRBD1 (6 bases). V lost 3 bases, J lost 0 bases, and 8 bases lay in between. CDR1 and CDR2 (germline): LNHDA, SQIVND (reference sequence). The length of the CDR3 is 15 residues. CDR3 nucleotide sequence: TGTGCCAGTAGTATGGGGGACACAACTAATGAAAAACTGTTTTTT. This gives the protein CASSMGDTTNEKLFF. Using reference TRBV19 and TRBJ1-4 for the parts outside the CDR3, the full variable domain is DGGITQSPKYLFRKEGQNVTLSCEQNLNHDAMYWYRQDPGQGLRLIYYSQIVNDFQKGDIAEGYSVSREKKESFPLTVTSAQKNPTAFYLCASSMGDTTNEKLFFGSGTQLSVL.

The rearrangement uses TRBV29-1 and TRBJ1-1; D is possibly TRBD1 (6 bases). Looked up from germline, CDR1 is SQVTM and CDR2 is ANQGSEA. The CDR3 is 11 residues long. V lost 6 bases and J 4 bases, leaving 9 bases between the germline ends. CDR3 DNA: TGCAGCGTGAGGGGGGGCACTGAAGCTTTCTTT. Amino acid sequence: CSVRGGTEAFF.

The CDR3 DNA sequence: TGTGCCAGCAGCCCGGTGGGGGGCTCCTACGAGCAGTACTTC. It yields the protein CASSPVGGSYEQYF. The J gene is TRBJ2-7, the V gene TRBV5-4, with D perhaps matching TRBD2 (6 bases). The CDR3 is 14 residues long. Per the germline V gene, CDR1 is SGHNT and CDR2 is YYREEE (reference sequence). The V and J ends lost 4 bases and 0 bases respectively, with 11 bases between them.

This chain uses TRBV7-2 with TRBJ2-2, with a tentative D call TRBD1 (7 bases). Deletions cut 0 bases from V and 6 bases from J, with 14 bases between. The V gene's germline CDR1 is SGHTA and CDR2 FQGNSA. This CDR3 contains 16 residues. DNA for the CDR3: TGTGCCAGCAGCTTAGCCCCGGGCAGGGGGGCCGGGGAGCTGTTTTTT. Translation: CASSLAPGRGAGELFF.

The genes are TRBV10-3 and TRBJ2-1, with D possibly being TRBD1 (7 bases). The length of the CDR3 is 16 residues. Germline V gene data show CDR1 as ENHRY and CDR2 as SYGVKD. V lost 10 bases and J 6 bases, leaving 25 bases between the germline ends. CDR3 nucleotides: TGTGCCACAGGGGGGTTTCGGGACTCCGCCCCCAATGAGCAGTTCTTC. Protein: CATGGFRDSAPNEQFF.